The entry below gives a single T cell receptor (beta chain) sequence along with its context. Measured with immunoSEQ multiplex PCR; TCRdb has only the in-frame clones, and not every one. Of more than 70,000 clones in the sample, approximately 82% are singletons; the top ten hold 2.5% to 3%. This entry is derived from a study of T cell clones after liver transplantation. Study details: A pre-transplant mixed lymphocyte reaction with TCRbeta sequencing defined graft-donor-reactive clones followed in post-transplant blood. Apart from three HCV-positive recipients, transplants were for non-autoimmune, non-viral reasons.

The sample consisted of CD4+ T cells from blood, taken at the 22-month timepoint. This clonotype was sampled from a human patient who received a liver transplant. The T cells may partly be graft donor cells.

The CDR3 loop is CASTIRGDYGYTF. DNA for the CDR3: TGTGCCAGCACCATTCGGGGGGACTATGGCTACACCTTC. The V call is TRBV7-9, the J call TRBJ1-2; perhaps TRBD1 as D (5 bases). CDR3 size: 13 residues. The V gene lost 7 bases and the J gene lost 3 bases, with 12 bases spanning the gap. CDR1 and CDR2 (germline): SEHNR, FQNEAQ (reference sequence).